These T cell receptor beta chains were read from a single sample in a study of T cell responses to AZD1222 COVID-19 vaccine. TCRdb keeps only in-frame clones here, not all; method: immunoSEQ multiplex PCR. Among about 93,000 clones listed, 70% to 90% were seen once. Sequences were derived from peripheral blood, sampled on day 0 of AZD1222 vaccination. Source of these receptors: an adult in good health. Each CDR3 is given with its conserved first and last residue. The D gene is left open where the match is weak. Only some rows state a clone size, as once, few, many or a class for expanded clones.

V	D	size	J	CDR3	DNA
TRBV30	-	few	TRBJ1-1	CAWSEGLNTEAFF	TGTGCCTGGAGTGAGGGGTTGAACACTGAAGCTTTCTTT
TRBV4-1	-	-	TRBJ2-3	CASSRGNTQYF	TGCGCCAGCAGCAGGGGGAATACGCAGTATTTT
TRBV29-1	TRBD1	once	TRBJ2-1	CSVDGQGAGEQFF	TGCAGCGTTGACGGACAGGGTGCTGGTGAGCAGTTCTTC
TRBV12-3/TRBV12-4	TRBD1	-	TRBJ2-1	CASSLGQNNEQFF	TGTGCCAGCAGTTTGGGACAGAACAATGAGCAGTTCTTC
TRBV3-1/TRBV3-2	-	-	TRBJ2-7	CASSQSYEQYF	TGTGCCAGCAGCCAAAGCTACGAGCAGTACTTC
TRBV29-1	-	-	TRBJ2-4	CSVVGGVSAKNIQYF	TGCAGCGTGGTAGGCGGAGTTTCAGCCAAAAACATTCAGTACTTC
TRBV7-9	-	-	TRBJ1-2	CASRDDYGYTF	TGTGCCAGCCGGGACGACTATGGCTACACCTTC
TRBV2	-	-	TRBJ1-1	CATKQGTEAFF	TGTGCCACCAAACAGGGTACTGAAGCTTTCTTT
TRBV2	TRBD1	-	TRBJ2-7	CASSRDSATEQYF	TGTGCCAGCAGCCGGGACAGCGCCACCGAGCAGTACTTC
TRBV9	TRBD1	-	TRBJ1-2	CASSPRQGGNYGYTF	TGTGCCAGCAGCCCGAGACAGGGGGGTAACTATGGCTACACCTTC
TRBV5-4	-	-	TRBJ2-7	CASSLWKNEQYF	TGTGCCAGCAGCTTGTGGAAAAACGAGCAGTACTTC
TRBV15	TRBD1	-	TRBJ2-5	CATSRSLGQGGEETQYF	TGTGCCACCAGCAGAAGCCTGGGACAGGGGGGAGAGGAGACCCAGTACTTC
TRBV5-1	TRBD2	-	TRBJ2-3	CASSHPRGGLAGVGDSDTQYF	TGCGCCAGCAGCCACCCTCGGGGCGGACTAGCGGGGGTGGGTGATTCAGATACGCAGTATTTT
TRBV7-9	TRBD2	-	TRBJ2-3	CASSLGLASTDTQYF	TGTGCCAGCAGCTTAGGACTAGCCAGCACAGATACGCAGTATTTT
TRBV7-9	-	-	TRBJ2-1	CASSLRLGGFEQFF	TGTGCCAGCAGCCTCCGTCTCGGAGGATTCGAGCAGTTCTTC
TRBV3-1/TRBV3-2	-	-	TRBJ1-2	CASSLQAYGYTF	TGTGCCAGCAGCCTTCAGGCCTATGGCTACACCTTC
TRBV10-3	-	-	TRBJ1-1	CAISQVRGEAFF	TGTGCCATCAGTCAAGTTAGAGGTGAAGCTTTCTTT
TRBV19	-	-	TRBJ1-1	CASPNRNTEAFF	TGTGCCAGCCCGAACAGGAACACTGAAGCTTTCTTT
TRBV7-9	TRBD1	-	TRBJ2-7	CASSSLRGQGAYEQYF	TGTGCCAGCAGCTCACTTCGTGGACAGGGGGCTTACGAGCAGTACTTC
TRBV7-3	TRBD2	-	TRBJ2-1	CASSPGLAGYEQFF	TGTGCCAGCAGCCCAGGACTAGCGGGATATGAGCAGTTCTTC
TRBV9	TRBD1	-	TRBJ2-7	CASSVGWGQSSYEQYF	TGTGCCAGCAGCGTAGGATGGGGACAGAGCTCCTACGAGCAGTACTTC
TRBV4-3	-	-	TRBJ2-3	CASSQDRGNPTDTQYF	TGCGCCAGCAGCCAAGATCGCGGGAACCCCACAGATACGCAGTATTTT
TRBV10-3	TRBD1	-	TRBJ2-7	CAISARTGYDEQYF	TGTGCCATCAGTGCTCGGACAGGGTATGACGAGCAGTACTTC
TRBV6-2/TRBV6-3	TRBD2	once	TRBJ2-5	CASSSPSGRASETQYF	TGTGCCAGCAGTTCCCCCAGCGGGAGGGCCAGTGAGACCCAGTACTTC
TRBV2	-	-	TRBJ1-3	CASRAPGNTIYF	TGTGCCAGCAGAGCACCAGGAAATACCATATATTTT
TRBV2	-	-	TRBJ2-3	CASSVSVDTQYF	TGTGCCAGCAGCGTTAGTGTGGATACGCAGTATTTT
TRBV6-1	-	-	TRBJ1-3	CASLTSHLGNTIYF	TGTGCCAGCTTGACGAGTCACCTGGGAAACACCATATATTTT
TRBV7-8	TRBD1	-	TRBJ2-1	CASSRTGTGANEQFF	TGTGCCAGCAGCAGAACGGGGACAGGTGCGAATGAGCAGTTCTTC
TRBV5-4	-	-	TRBJ1-2	CASSLDRNGYTF	TGTGCCAGCAGCTTGGATCGGAATGGCTACACCTTC
TRBV24-1	-	-	TRBJ2-2	CATSDPLRAATSTGELFF	TGTGCCACCAGTGATCCACTCCGGGCAGCCACGAGCACCGGGGAGCTGTTTTTT
TRBV7-2	TRBD1	-	TRBJ1-2	CASSTTGGGYGYTF	TGTGCCAGCAGCACAACAGGGGGCGGCTATGGCTACACCTTC
TRBV19	TRBD2	-	TRBJ2-3	CASSVGEGGTDTQYF	TGTGCCAGTAGTGTGGGGGAGGGCGGCACAGATACGCAGTATTTT
TRBV2	TRBD1	-	TRBJ2-6	CASSEDREKNVLTF	TGTGCCAGCAGTGAGGACAGGGAGAAAAACGTCCTGACTTTC
TRBV5-6	-	once	TRBJ1-5	CASSFQRNQPQHF	TGTGCCAGCAGCTTTCAACGAAATCAGCCCCAGCATTTT
TRBV3-1/TRBV3-2	TRBD2	-	TRBJ2-7	CASSKREGSYEQYF	TGTGCCAGCAGCAAACGGGAGGGCTCCTACGAGCAGTACTTC
TRBV7-9	TRBD1	once	TRBJ2-2	CASSFRGRYTGELFF	TGTGCCAGCAGCTTCAGGGGGCGGTACACCGGGGAGCTGTTTTTT
TRBV11-2	-	-	TRBJ1-3	CASSFPQGTGNTIYF	TGTGCCAGCAGCTTCCCACAGGGAACTGGAAACACCATATATTTT
TRBV5-8	-	-	TRBJ2-2	CASSLFRGTGELFF	TGTGCCAGCAGCCTGTTCCGTGGCACCGGGGAGCTGTTTTTT
TRBV7-8	-	-	TRBJ2-2	CASSLGRGGELFF	TGTGCCAGCAGCTTAGGCAGGGGCGGGGAGCTGTTTTTT
TRBV3-1/TRBV3-2	-	-	TRBJ2-3	CASSQSTVTDTQYF	TGTGCCAGCAGCCAATCGACTGTCACAGATACGCAGTATTTT
TRBV18	-	few	TRBJ1-1	CASSRGENTEAFF	TGTGCCAGCTCAAGAGGGGAGAACACTGAAGCTTTCTTT
TRBV6-5	TRBD1	-	TRBJ1-5	CASSRTGGNQPQHF	TGTGCCAGCAGTAGGACAGGGGGCAATCAGCCCCAGCATTTT
TRBV30	-	few	TRBJ2-1	CAWSRTEINEQFF	TGTGCCTGGAGCCGGACAGAGATCAATGAGCAGTTCTTC
TRBV5-1	TRBD1	-	TRBJ1-2	CASSPGQEGYGYTF	TGCGCCAGCAGCCCGGGACAGGAGGGCTATGGCTACACCTTC
TRBV5-1	TRBD2	-	TRBJ2-7	CASSLGLAGAHDEQYF	TGCGCCAGCAGCCTGGGACTAGCGGGAGCCCACGACGAGCAGTACTTC
TRBV6-2/TRBV6-3	-	-	TRBJ2-1	CASSNAVLRNEQFF	TGTGCCAGCAGCAACGCGGTATTGAGGAATGAGCAGTTCTTC
TRBV20-1	-	-	TRBJ1-1	CSASSGQLNTEAFF	TGCAGTGCTAGTTCGGGGCAGTTGAACACTGAAGCTTTCTTT
TRBV19	-	-	TRBJ1-1	CASSKRPTEAFF	TGTGCCAGTAGCAAACGACCCACTGAAGCTTTCTTT